Shown below are 32 T cell receptor beta chains from a single sample sequenced in a study of graft-versus-host responses after intestinal transplantation (dated by TCRdb to the early 2020s). Preparation of the library involved the immunoSEQ multiplex PCR assay. TCRdb stores this immuneACCESS table with in-frame sequences only. Part of the clones is absent; in the studies checked, under half of the shortfall reflects unresolved V genes, and no reason is known for the rest. Across this sample there are about 130,000 clones, with about nine tenths seen only once. Roughly 0.2% of the sample lies in the top ten. Antigens for these TCRs are unknown. Per the publication, the time point label means: cells obtained before transplantation from donor or recipient. The sample in question was unstimulated CD4+ T cells sorted from spleen or lymph node cells, obtained before intestinal transplant. Every receptor here comes from a human donor who received an intestinal transplant.

This clone was detected only once. The rearrangement links TRBV9 to TRBJ2-1; the match to TRBD2 covers 7 bases. V shed 0 bases and J 5 bases; nucleotides not matched to a gene: 8. The CDR3 is 16 amino acids. CDR1 and CDR2 (germline): SGDLS, YYNGEE. CDR3 sequence: CASSVVASGGNNEQFF. The DNA of the CDR3 is TGTGCCAGCAGCGTAGTGGCTAGCGGAGGAAACAATGAGCAGTTCTTC. The full variable domain, rest sourced from reference TRBV9 and TRBJ2-1, is DSGVTQTPKHLITATGQRVTLRCSPRSGDLSVYWYQQSLDQGLQFLIQYYNGEERAKGNILERFSAQQFPDLHSELNLSSLELGDSALYFCASSVVASGGNNEQFFGPGTRLTVL.

This clone was observed a single time. The gene calls are TRBV18 and TRBJ1-1, with D unclear. The CDR3 spans 15 residues. Germline lookup yields CDR1 KGHSH and CDR2 LQKENI. The V gene lost 1 base and the J gene lost 2 bases, with 11 bases spanning the gap. The CDR3 sequence: CASSPLPPFNTEAFF. CDR3 in DNA: TGTGCCAGCTCACCACTACCCCCCTTTAACACTGAAGCTTTCTTT.

The CDR3 coding sequence is TGTGCCACCAGCAGGGACAACGGTGGGCCCCAGCATTTT. It is translated as CATSRDNGGPQHF. The chain carries TRBV15 and TRBJ1-5, with a tentative D call TRBD1 (5 bases). CDR1 and CDR2 (germline): LNHNV, YYDKDF (reference sequence). This CDR3 is 13 amino acids long. V dropped 3 bases and J dropped 9 bases, with 12 bases sitting between them.

V is TRBV14 and J is TRBJ1-2; D is uncertain. V was pared by 2 bases and J by 2 bases, with 6 bases between. Per the germline V gene, CDR1 is SGHDN and CDR2 is FVKESK. The CDR3 runs to 13 residues. CDR3 amino acids: CASSQSRNYGYTF. The DNA of the CDR3 is TGTGCCAGCAGCCAAAGCAGAAACTATGGCTACACCTTC. The whole variable domain, remainder taken from reference TRBV14 and TRBJ1-2, is EAGVTQFPSHSVIEKGQTVTLRCDPISGHDNLYWYRRVMGKEIKFLLHFVKESKQDESGMPNNRFLAERTGGTYSTLKVQPAELEDSGVYFCASSQSRNYGYTFGSGTRLTVV.

The rearrangement links TRBV5-1 to TRBJ2-1; 11 positions agree with TRBD1. Germline trimming cut 4 bases from V and 0 bases from J; bases unmatched to any gene: 3. CDR1 SGHRS and CDR2 YFSETQ come from the germline V gene. This CDR3 is 16 amino acids long. This CDR3 reads CASSAGTGGSYNEQFF. DNA for the CDR3: TGCGCCAGCAGCGCCGGGACAGGGGGCTCCTACAATGAGCAGTTCTTC.

The chain has TRBV25-1 and TRBJ1-1; 7 bases match TRBD1. Looked up from germline, CDR1 is MGHDK and CDR2 is SYGVNS. This CDR3 region has 13 residues. The J segment lost 2 bases and the V segment lost 7 bases, leaving 4 bases of the junction unmatched. The CDR3 nucleotides read TGTGCCAGCACGGGACAGCTAAACACTGAAGCTTTCTTT. Protein sequence: CASTGQLNTEAFF.

The chain uses TRBV25-1 and TRBJ2-1; perhaps TRBD2 as D (5 bases). This CDR3 is built from 14 residues. Germline V gene lookup returns CDR1 MGHDK and CDR2 SYGVNS. The V and J ends lost 2 bases and 2 bases respectively, with 7 bases between them. Here the CDR3 reads CASSELAAYNEQFF. As DNA, the CDR3 is TGTGCCAGCAGTGAACTAGCTGCCTACAATGAGCAGTTCTTC.

This chain links TRBV4-2 with TRBJ2-6; no firm D call. Germline-derived CDR1 and CDR2 are LGHNA and YNFKEQ. The CDR3 contains 16 residues. The ends were cut back, 0 bases at V and 2 bases at J, with 8 bases in the middle. The CDR3 loop is CASSQDRAAGANVLTF. The CDR3 DNA reads as TGTGCCAGCAGCCAAGATAGGGCGGCTGGGGCCAACGTCCTGACTTTC.

This chain links TRBV14 with TRBJ2-5, with D unresolved. The J call may be mistaken, given a closer DNA end match to TRBJ2-7. CDR3 length: 13 amino acids. Germline CDR1 is SGHDN and CDR2 is FVKESK. Written as DNA, the CDR3 is TGTGCCAGCAGCCGAGGCGACTCCTACGAGCAGTACTTC. Its translation: CASSRGDSYEQYF.

The chain couples TRBV2 to TRBJ2-4, with D perhaps TRBD2 (6 bases). Germline V gives CDR1 SNHLY, CDR2 FYNNEI. This CDR3 has 16 amino acids. V lost 1 base and J 3 bases, leaving 13 bases between the germline ends. The CDR3 nucleotides read TGTGCCAGCAGTGAAGGGCGGGGAGTTGACAAAAACATTCAGTACTTC. Translation: CASSEGRGVDKNIQYF.

The chain employs TRBV6-5 and TRBJ2-5; 7 nucleotides match TRBD2. Germline V gene lookup returns CDR1 MNHEY and CDR2 SVGAGI. The trim removed 7 bases at V and 4 bases at J, leaving 6 bases unmatched. CDR3 length equals 13 residues. As DNA, the CDR3 is TGTGCCAGCAATCGCGGGAGTTTAGAGACCCAGTACTTC. Protein: CASNRGSLETQYF.

This chain joins TRBV5-1 and TRBJ1-2, with TRBD1 identical over 7 bases. The junction had 12 bases not matched to a gene; V was cut back by 1 base and J by 6 bases. Germline CDR1 reads SGHRS; CDR2 reads YFSETQ. The CDR3 has 16 residues. CDR3 loop: CASSLTPGTGAHGYTF. CDR3 DNA: TGCGCCAGCAGCTTGACCCCAGGTACAGGGGCTCATGGCTACACCTTC. Drawing the rest from reference TRBV5-1 and TRBJ1-2, the complete variable domain is KAGVTQTPRYLIKTRGQQVTLSCSPISGHRSVSWYQQTPGQGLQFLFEYFSETQRNKGNFPGRFSGRQFSNSRSEMNVSTLELGDSALYLCASSLTPGTGAHGYTFGSGTRLTVV.

This clone was detected only once. V is TRBV7-8 and J is TRBJ1-1; no clear D gene. The V and J ends lost 1 base and 1 base respectively, with 4 bases between them. Germline V gene sequence: CDR1 SGHVS, CDR2 FQNEAQ. The CDR3 is 13 residues long. Here the CDR3 DNA reads TGTGCCAGCAGCTTAGTTCCGAACACTGAAGCTTTCTTT. Translation gives CASSLVPNTEAFF.

The chain has TRBV28 and TRBJ2-1; D possibly matches TRBD1 or TRBD2 (7 bases each). This CDR3 contains 18 residues. Between the trimmed V and J ends, which lost 6 bases and 5 bases, there was a span of 26 bases. The germline gives CDR1 MDHEN, CDR2 SYDVKM. CDR3 sequence: CASSPLSGGGRKDNEQFF. CDR3 nucleotides: TGTGCCAGCAGCCCCCTCTCAGGGGGGGGCCGGAAAGACAATGAGCAGTTCTTC.

The genes are TRBV7-9 and TRBJ1-2; no clear D gene. This CDR3 has 15 amino acids. Between the trimmed V and J ends, which lost 1 base and 6 bases, there was a span of 15 bases. The germline V gene has CDR1 SEHNR and CDR2 FQNEAQ (reference sequence). The CDR3 DNA sequence: TGTGCCAGCAGCTTAGATTGGGCCACAGAGGATGGCTACACCTTC. Residues: CASSLDWATEDGYTF.

V usage is TRBV28 and J usage is TRBJ1-2, with 7 bases lining up with TRBD1. With 6 bases clipped from V and 4 bases from J, the junction kept 11 bases outside the gene matches. CDR3 length: 15 amino acids. Germline V gene data show CDR1 as MDHEN and CDR2 as SYDVKM. The CDR3 here is CASSPRTGNSYGYTF. Here the CDR3 DNA reads TGTGCCAGCAGCCCCCGGACAGGCAACTCCTATGGCTACACCTTC.

This chain connects TRBV25-1 to TRBJ1-6; 8 bases line up with TRBD1. Germline V gene lookup returns CDR1 MGHDK and CDR2 SYGVNS. There are 16 residues in the CDR3. Trimming at V came to 0 bases and at J to 9 bases, leaving 7 bases not matched to a gene. CDR3 residues: CASSEYGGQGGSPLHF. CDR3 DNA: TGTGCCAGCAGTGAATATGGTGGACAGGGAGGTTCACCCCTCCACTTT.

This rearrangement joins TRBV28 to TRBJ1-5; no clear D gene. V was cut by 6 bases and J by 0 bases, with 12 bases left in between. The CDR3 is 15 residues long. Per the germline V gene, CDR1 is MDHEN and CDR2 is SYDVKM. The CDR3 coding sequence is TGTGCCAGCAGACCCCCTCAGTATAGCAATCAGCCCCAGCATTTT. Its protein is CASRPPQYSNQPQHF. Based on the CDR3 plus reference TRBV28 and TRBJ1-5, the full variable domain is DVKVTQSSRYLVKRTGEKVFLECVQDMDHENMFWYRQDPGLGLRLIYFSYDVKMKEKGDIPEGYSVSREKKERFSLILESASTNQTSMYLCASRPPQYSNQPQHFGDGTRLSIL.

The chain combines TRBV25-1 with TRBJ1-1, with D possibly being TRBD1 (6 bases). With 0 bases removed from V and 5 bases from J, the gap between germline ends came to 19 bases. Germline CDR1 reads MGHDK; CDR2 reads SYGVNS. This CDR3 comprises 17 residues. CDR3 DNA sequence: TGTGCCAGCAGTGAATATTGGGGAGAGGGGCAGGGGACTGAAGCTTTCTTT. Protein sequence: CASSEYWGEGQGTEAFF.

With respect to this clone: This specimen includes other DNA sequences encoding the same CDR3. This sequence joins TRBV7-9 and TRBJ2-4, with D hard to call. The CDR3 is made up of 15 amino acids. Deletions cut 5 bases from V and 1 base from J, with 12 bases between. CDR1 SEHNR and CDR2 FQNEAQ come from the germline V gene (reference sequence). This chain's CDR3 is CASSTDGVAKNIQYF. The CDR3 region has the DNA TGTGCCAGCAGCACCGATGGGGTGGCCAAAAACATTCAGTACTTC.

V is TRBV4-2 and J is TRBJ1-5, with 7 positions matching TRBD1. V shed 4 bases, J shed 0 bases, and the junction held 6 bases outside the gene matches. This CDR3 spans 16 amino acids. Germline V gene sequence: CDR1 LGHNA, CDR2 YNFKEQ. CDR3 coding DNA: TGTGCCAGCAGCCTGATCACAGGGGATAGCAATCAGCCCCAGCATTTT. As protein: CASSLITGDSNQPQHF.

This clone turned up a few times. V usage is TRBV6-7 and J usage is TRBJ2-7; D possibly corresponds to TRBD1 (5 bases). TRBV6-7 is assigned to the ORF class and has an uncertain function. V dropped 4 bases and J dropped 5 bases, with 12 bases sitting between them. The CDR3 is 13 amino acids. The CDR3 DNA follows: TGTGCCAGCAGTTGCGAAGGGGCCCACGAGCAGTACTTC. Translated, it gives CASSCEGAHEQYF.

V usage is TRBV6-5 and J usage is TRBJ2-5; D not certain. The CDR3 totals 12 residues. Germline V lookup: CDR1 MNHEY, CDR2 SVGAGI. V was pared by 6 bases and J by 5 bases, with 10 bases between. CDR3 amino acids: CASSPRRETQYF. The CDR3 DNA follows: TGTGCCAGCAGCCCCCGTAGGGAGACCCAGTACTTC.

The chain has TRBV7-6 and TRBJ1-4; D may be TRBD1 (6 bases). This CDR3 is built from 16 residues. Trimming took off 1 base at V and 2 bases at J, with 11 bases between the two ends. Germline loops: CDR1 SGHVS, CDR2 FNYEAQ. As DNA, the CDR3 is TGTGCCAGCAGCTTAGTGGGGGGCAGGACTAATGAAAAACTGTTTTTT. This translates into CASSLVGGRTNEKLFF.

The V and J genes are TRBV5-1 and TRBJ2-5, with D possibly matching TRBD2 (5 bases). TRBJ2-7 explains the end of the DNA better; the J call may be wrong. The CDR3 is 14 residues long. Looked up from germline, CDR1 is SGHRS and CDR2 is YFSETQ. CDR3 in amino acids: CASSFRENDYEQYF. In DNA, the CDR3 is TGCGCCAGCAGCTTCCGGGAAAACGACTACGAGCAGTACTTC.

The chain employs TRBV6-1 and TRBJ1-1, with D unresolved. Per germline, CDR1 MNHNS and CDR2 SASEGT. The CDR3 is made up of 13 amino acids. V lost 2 bases, J lost 9 bases, and 13 bases lay in between. CDR3 DNA sequence: TGTGCCAGCAGTGAATTTGAAGAAATAAAAGCTTTCTTT. This sequence encodes CASSEFEEIKAFF.

The gene calls are TRBV7-2 and TRBJ2-7; D might be TRBD2 (5 bases). Trimming removed 3 bases from V and 3 bases from J, with 15 bases in between. CDR3 length: 15 amino acids. From germline, CDR1 is SGHTA and CDR2 FQGNSA. Here the CDR3 DNA reads TGTGCCAGCAGCTTGGTATCAACGGGGTACTACGAGCAGTACTTC. This translates into CASSLVSTGYYEQYF.

This chain joins TRBV10-1 and TRBJ1-5, with D uncertain. The CDR3 is 12 amino acids. The V gene lost 4 bases and the J gene lost 10 bases, with 11 bases spanning the gap. Germline assignment: CDR1 WNHNN and CDR2 SYGVQD (reference sequence). The CDR3 region is CASSAQNGPQHF. For the CDR3, the DNA is TGCGCCAGCAGTGCCCAAAATGGTCCCCAGCATTTT.

V gene TRBV7-2 combines with J gene TRBJ2-1; D not resolved. The germline CDR1 and CDR2 sequences are SGHTA and FQGNSA. CDR3 size: 14 residues. Deletions cut 2 bases from V and 4 bases from J, with 9 bases between. The chain's CDR3 is CASSLLAVYNEQFF. The CDR3 DNA follows: TGTGCCAGCAGCTTATTGGCAGTATACAATGAGCAGTTCTTC.

The rearrangement joins TRBV19 to TRBJ2-7; TRBD1 is a possible D gene (6 bases). Germline V gene sequence: CDR1 LNHDA, CDR2 SQIVND (reference sequence). The ends were cut back, 5 bases at V and 2 bases at J, with 16 bases in the middle. The CDR3 sequence is 15 residues long. CDR3 in amino acids: CASSLQGRHPYEQYF. As DNA, the CDR3 is TGTGCCAGTAGTCTCCAGGGGCGGCACCCCTACGAGCAGTACTTC.

V gene TRBV29-1 combines with J gene TRBJ1-1; D uncertain. From germline, CDR1 is SQVTM and CDR2 ANQGSEA. V was clipped by 6 bases and J by 0 bases, with 14 bases between them. The CDR3 length is 14 residues. The CDR3 bases are TGCAGCGTGACAAGCCCACAGATGAACACTGAAGCTTTCTTT. Protein sequence: CSVTSPQMNTEAFF.

CDR3 residues: CASSIQDSSYNEQFF. The CDR3 DNA is TGTGCCAGTAGTATACAGGACTCCTCCTACAATGAGCAGTTCTTC. This chain joins TRBV19 and TRBJ2-1; D possibly corresponds to TRBD2 (5 bases). Trimming removed 2 bases from V and 0 bases from J, with 8 bases in between. Germline assignment: CDR1 LNHDA and CDR2 SQIVND (reference sequence). The length of the CDR3 is 15 residues.